The source of this T cell receptor (beta chain) is a study of T cell responses to AZD1222 COVID-19 vaccine. The CDR3 has 16 residues. The J segment lost 8 bases and the V segment lost 0 bases, leaving 12 bases of the junction unmatched. Comment on this clone: Its antigen is currently unknown.

Regarding the study as a whole: Nearly half of the spike-specific TCRs reportedly recognize variant regions that carry no mutations. Without day 14 samples, only post-peak T cell repertoires were studied. Most donors were white British, females outnumbered males, and clonal diversity was possibly underestimated. At study baseline, merely more than 5 AZD1222 recipients were seropositive.

Assay: immunoSEQ multiplex PCR; the TCRdb copy retains only in-frame clones and omits some. The sample lists roughly 160,000 clones, about nine tenths occurring once. The sequence came from an adult in good health. The rearrangement uses TRBV5-3 and TRBJ1-2, with 8 bases identical to TRBD1. TRBV5-3 is flagged as an ORF with uncertain function. Sequencing was performed on peripheral blood, taken on day 0 of AZD1222 vaccination. CDR3 nucleotide sequence: TGTGCCAGAAGCTTGGACCCCCGACAGGGGATTCACGGCTACACCTTC. Translated: CARSLDPRQGIHGYTF.